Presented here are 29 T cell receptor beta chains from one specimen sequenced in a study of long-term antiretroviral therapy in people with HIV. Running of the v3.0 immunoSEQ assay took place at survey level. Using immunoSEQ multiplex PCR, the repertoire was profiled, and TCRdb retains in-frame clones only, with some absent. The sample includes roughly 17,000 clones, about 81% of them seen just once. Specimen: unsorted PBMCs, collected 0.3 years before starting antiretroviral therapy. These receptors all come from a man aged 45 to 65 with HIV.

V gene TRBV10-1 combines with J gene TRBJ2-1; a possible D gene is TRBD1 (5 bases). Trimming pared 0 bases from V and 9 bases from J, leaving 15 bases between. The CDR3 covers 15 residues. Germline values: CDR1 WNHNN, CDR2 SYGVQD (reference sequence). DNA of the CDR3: TGCGCCAGCAGTGAGTCGCAAGGGGAAGCTCTTGAGCAGTTCTTC. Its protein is CASSESQGEALEQFF.

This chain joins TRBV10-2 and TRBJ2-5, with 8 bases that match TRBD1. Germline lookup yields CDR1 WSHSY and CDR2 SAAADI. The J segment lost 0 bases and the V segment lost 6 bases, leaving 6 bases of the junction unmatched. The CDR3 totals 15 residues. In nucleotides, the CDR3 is TGCGCCAGCAGACAGGGGGTACCTTACCAAGAGACCCAGTACTTC. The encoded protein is CASRQGVPYQETQYF.

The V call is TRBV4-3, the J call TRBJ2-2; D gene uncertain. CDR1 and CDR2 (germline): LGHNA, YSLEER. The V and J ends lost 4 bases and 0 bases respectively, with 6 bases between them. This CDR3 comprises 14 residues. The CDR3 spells CASSRRTNTGELFF. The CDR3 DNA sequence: TGCGCCAGCAGCCGAAGGACGAACACCGGGGAGCTGTTTTTT.

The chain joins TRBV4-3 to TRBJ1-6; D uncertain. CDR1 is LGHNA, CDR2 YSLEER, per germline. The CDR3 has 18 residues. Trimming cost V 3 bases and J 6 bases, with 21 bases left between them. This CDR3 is CASSHIGSGTYSNSPLHF. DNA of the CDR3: TGCGCCAGCAGCCACATTGGATCCGGTACCTACTCTAATTCACCCCTCCACTTT.

CDR3 nucleotides: TGTGCCAGCTCACCGGACATTAACACCGGGGAGCTGTTTTTT. It specifies CASSPDINTGELFF. The V gene is TRBV18, the J gene TRBJ2-2, with a tentative D call TRBD1 (5 bases). The V end lost 3 bases, the J end lost 2 bases, and 7 bases lay between the germline ends. CDR1 and CDR2 from the germline V gene are KGHSH and LQKENI. This CDR3 is built from 14 residues.

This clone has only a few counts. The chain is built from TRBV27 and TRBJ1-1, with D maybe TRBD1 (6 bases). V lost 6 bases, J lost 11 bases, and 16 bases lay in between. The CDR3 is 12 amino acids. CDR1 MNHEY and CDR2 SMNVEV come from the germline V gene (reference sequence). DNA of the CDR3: TGTGCCAGCAGACAAGGGGGGGCCCAGGCTTTCTTT. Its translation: CASRQGGAQAFF.

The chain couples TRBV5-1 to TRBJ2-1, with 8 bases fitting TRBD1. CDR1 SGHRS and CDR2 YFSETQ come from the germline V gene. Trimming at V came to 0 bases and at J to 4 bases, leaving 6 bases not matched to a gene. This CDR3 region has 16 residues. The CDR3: CASSLEGQAFYNEQFF. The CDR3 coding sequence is TGCGCCAGCAGCTTGGAGGGACAGGCGTTTTACAATGAGCAGTTCTTC.

The CDR3 coding sequence is TGCGCCAGCAGTGAATTCAGCGGGGGTTCCGATACGCAGTATTTT. Its protein product is CASSEFSGGSDTQYF. The V call is TRBV10-1, the J call TRBJ2-3, with 8 bases that match TRBD2. The V gene end was trimmed by 3 bases and the J gene end by 6 bases; junction bases not matched to a gene: 8. The CDR3 sequence is 15 residues long. Germline V gene sequence: CDR1 WNHNN, CDR2 SYGVQD (reference sequence).

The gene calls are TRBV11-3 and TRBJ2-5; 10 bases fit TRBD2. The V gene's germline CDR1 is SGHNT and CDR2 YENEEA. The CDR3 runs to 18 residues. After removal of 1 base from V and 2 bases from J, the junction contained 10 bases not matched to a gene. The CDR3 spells CASSLASWVAGGQETQYF. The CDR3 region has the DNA TGTGCCAGCAGCTTAGCTTCCTGGGTAGCGGGAGGACAAGAGACCCAGTACTTC.

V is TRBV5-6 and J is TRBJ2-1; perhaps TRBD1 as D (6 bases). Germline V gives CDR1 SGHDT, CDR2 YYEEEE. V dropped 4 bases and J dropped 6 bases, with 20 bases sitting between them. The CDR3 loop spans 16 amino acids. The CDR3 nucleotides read TGTGCCAGCAGCCCCTGGCAGGGGACGGTTTCCAATGAGCAGTTCTTC. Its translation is CASSPWQGTVSNEQFF.

CDR3 loop: CAILPGPEVSKAFF. CDR3 DNA sequence: TGTGCCATCCTTCCGGGGCCCGAGGTCAGTAAGGCTTTCTTT. The chain combines TRBV7-9 with TRBJ1-1; possibly TRBD1 for D (5 bases). Germline V gene sequence: CDR1 SEHNR, CDR2 FQNEAQ (reference sequence). V lost 10 bases to trimming and J lost 11 bases, with 26 bases between them. The CDR3 is made up of 14 amino acids.

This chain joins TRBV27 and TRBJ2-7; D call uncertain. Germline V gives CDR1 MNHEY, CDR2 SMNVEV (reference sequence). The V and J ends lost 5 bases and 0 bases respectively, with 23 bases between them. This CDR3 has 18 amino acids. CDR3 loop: CASSVHSNPQQSSYEQYF. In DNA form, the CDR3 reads TGTGCCAGCAGTGTCCATTCTAATCCCCAACAGAGCTCCTACGAGCAGTACTTC.

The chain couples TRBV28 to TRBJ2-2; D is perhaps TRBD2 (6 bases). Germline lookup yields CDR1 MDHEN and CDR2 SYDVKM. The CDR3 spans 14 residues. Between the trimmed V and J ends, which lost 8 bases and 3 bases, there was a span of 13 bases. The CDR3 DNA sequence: TGTGCCAGCTTAATCGGGGGAGACACCGGGGAGCTGTTTTTT. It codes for CASLIGGDTGELFF.

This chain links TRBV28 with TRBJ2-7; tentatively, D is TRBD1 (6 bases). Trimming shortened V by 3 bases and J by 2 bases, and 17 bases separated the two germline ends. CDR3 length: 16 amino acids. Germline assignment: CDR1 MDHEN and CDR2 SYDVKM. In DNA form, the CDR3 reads TGTGCCAGCAGTTTGCCGGGGCAGGGGACCCCCTACGAGCAGTACTTC. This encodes CASSLPGQGTPYEQYF.

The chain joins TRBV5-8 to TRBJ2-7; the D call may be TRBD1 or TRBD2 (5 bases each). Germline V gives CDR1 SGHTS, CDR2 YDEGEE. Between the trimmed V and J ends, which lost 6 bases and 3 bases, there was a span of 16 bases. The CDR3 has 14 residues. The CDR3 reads CASTSRDGLYEQYF. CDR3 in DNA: TGTGCCAGCACCTCTAGGGACGGGCTCTACGAGCAGTACTTC.

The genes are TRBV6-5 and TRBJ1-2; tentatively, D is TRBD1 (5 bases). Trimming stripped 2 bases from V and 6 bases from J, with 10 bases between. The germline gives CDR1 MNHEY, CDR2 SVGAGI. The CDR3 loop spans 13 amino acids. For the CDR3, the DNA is TGTGCCAGCAGTTACAGGGGTGGAGATGGCTACACCTTC. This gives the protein CASSYRGGDGYTF.

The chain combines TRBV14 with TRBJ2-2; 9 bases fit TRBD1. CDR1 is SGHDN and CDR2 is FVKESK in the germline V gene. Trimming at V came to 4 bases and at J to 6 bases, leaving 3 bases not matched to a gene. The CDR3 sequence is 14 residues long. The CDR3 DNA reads TGTGCCAGCAGCCCCTGGACAGGGGCCGGGGAGCTGTTTTTT. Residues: CASSPWTGAGELFF.

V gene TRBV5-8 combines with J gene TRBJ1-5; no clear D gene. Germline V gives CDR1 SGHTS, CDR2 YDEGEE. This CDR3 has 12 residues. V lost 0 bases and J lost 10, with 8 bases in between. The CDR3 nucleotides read TGTGCCAGCAGCTTGGGGATAGGACCCCAGCATTTT. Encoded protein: CASSLGIGPQHF.

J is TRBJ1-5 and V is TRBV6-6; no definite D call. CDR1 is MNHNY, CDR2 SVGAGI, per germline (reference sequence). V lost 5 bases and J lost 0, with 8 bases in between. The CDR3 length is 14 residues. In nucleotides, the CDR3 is TGTGCCAGCAGTCGAACAGTTAGCAATCAGCCCCAGCATTTT. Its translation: CASSRTVSNQPQHF.

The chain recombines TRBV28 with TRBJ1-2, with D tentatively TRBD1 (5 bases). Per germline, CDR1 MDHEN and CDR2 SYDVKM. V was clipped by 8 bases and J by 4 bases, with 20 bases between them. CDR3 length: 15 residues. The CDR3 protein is CASVPGQGGGYGYTF. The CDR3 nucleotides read TGTGCCAGCGTGCCCGGGCAGGGCGGAGGCTATGGCTACACCTTC.

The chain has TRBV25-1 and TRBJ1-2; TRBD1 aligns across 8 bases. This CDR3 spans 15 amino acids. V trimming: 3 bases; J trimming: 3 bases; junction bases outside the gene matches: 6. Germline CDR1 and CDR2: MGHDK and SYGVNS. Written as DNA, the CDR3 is TGTGCCAGCAGTGACAGACAGGGGTTGCACTATGGCTACACCTTC. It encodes CASSDRQGLHYGYTF.

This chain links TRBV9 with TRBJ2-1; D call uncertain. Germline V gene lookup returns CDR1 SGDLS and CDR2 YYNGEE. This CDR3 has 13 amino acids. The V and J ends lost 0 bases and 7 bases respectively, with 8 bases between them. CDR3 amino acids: CASSVAGLNEQFF. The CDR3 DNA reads TGTGCCAGCAGCGTAGCAGGTCTGAATGAGCAGTTCTTC.

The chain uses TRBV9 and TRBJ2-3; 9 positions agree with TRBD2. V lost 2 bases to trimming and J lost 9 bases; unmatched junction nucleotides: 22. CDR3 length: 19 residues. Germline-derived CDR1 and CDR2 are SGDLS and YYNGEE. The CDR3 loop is CASSVGHTSSGGRGWTQYF. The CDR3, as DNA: TGTGCCAGCAGCGTGGGTCATACGAGTAGCGGGGGTCGAGGTTGGACGCAGTATTTT.

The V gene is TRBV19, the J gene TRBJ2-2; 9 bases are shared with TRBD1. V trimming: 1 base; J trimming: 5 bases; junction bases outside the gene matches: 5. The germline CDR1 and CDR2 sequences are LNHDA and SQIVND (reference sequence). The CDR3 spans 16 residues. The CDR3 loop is CASSIVGTGFTGELFF. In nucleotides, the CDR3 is TGTGCCAGTAGTATAGTCGGGACAGGGTTTACCGGGGAGCTGTTTTTT.

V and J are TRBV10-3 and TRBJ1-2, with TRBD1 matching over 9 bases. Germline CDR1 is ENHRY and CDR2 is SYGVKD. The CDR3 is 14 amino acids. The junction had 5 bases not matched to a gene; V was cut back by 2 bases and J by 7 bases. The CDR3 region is CAISERTGVGGYTF. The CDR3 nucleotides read TGTGCCATCAGTGAGCGGACAGGGGTAGGTGGCTACACCTTC.

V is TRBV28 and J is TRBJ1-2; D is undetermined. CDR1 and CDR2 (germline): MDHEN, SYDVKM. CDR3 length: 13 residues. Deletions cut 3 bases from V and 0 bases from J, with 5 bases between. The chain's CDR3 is CASSFRANYGYTF. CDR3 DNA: TGTGCCAGCAGTTTTCGAGCTAACTATGGCTACACCTTC.

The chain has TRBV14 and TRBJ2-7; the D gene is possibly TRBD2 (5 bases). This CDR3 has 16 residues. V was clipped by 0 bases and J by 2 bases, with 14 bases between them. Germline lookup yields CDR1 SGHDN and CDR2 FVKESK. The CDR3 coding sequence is TGTGCCAGCAGCCAAGATGGTACTAGATTAGCCTACGAGCAGTACTTC. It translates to CASSQDGTRLAYEQYF.

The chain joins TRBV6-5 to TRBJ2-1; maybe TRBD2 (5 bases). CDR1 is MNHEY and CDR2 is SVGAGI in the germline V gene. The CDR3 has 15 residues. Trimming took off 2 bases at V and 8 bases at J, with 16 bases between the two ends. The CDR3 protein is CASSYGSAHGDEQFF. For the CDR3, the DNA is TGTGCCAGCAGTTACGGGAGCGCCCACGGTGATGAGCAGTTCTTC.

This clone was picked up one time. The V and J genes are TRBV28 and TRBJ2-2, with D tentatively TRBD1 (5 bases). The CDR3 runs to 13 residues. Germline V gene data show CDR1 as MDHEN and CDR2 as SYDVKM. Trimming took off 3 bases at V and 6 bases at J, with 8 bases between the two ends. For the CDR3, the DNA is TGTGCCAGCAGTTTGACAGATTCCGGGGAGCTGTTTTTT. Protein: CASSLTDSGELFF.